Following are 28 T cell receptor beta chains from one sample sequenced in a study of T cells in Graves' hyperthyroidism and ophthalmopathy. The CDR3 regions of TCR beta were amplified from RNA transcripts. RT-PCR in the first round (using the HTBI primer set) targeted the TCR CDR3. One entry per CDR3 protein results from TCRdb running MiXCR on the multiplex PCR reads. The sample lists about 320,000 distinct CDR3 sequences, approximately 15% occurring once. Source material: blood. The receptors stem from a man between 25 and 39 years old with Graves' hyperthyroidism.

This clonotype was observed many times. The chain combines TRBV27 with TRBJ2-7, with 10 bases fitting TRBD1. CDR1 is MNHEY, CDR2 SMNVEV, per germline (reference sequence). The CDR3 length is 15 residues. Trimming cost V 3 bases and J 3 bases; bases outside gene matches: 5. This chain's CDR3 is CASSLIGTGDYEQYF. For the CDR3, the DNA is TGTGCCAGCAGTTTGATAGGGACAGGGGACTACGAGCAGTACTTC.

The chain combines TRBV5-1 with TRBJ2-1, with 7 bases lining up with TRBD1. The CDR3 length is 15 residues. Germline-derived CDR1 and CDR2 are SGHRS and YFSETQ. V shed 1 base and J 2 bases; nucleotides not matched to a gene: 3. The CDR3 region is CASSLHGTAYNEQFF. As DNA, the CDR3 is TGCGCCAGCAGCTTGCATGGGACAGCCTACAATGAGCAGTTCTTC.

A few counts support this clonotype. The chain carries TRBV20-1 and TRBJ2-5; tentatively, D is TRBD2 (6 bases). V lost 6 bases, J lost 4 bases, and 15 bases lay in between. The germline V gene encodes CDR1 DFQATT and CDR2 SNEGSKA (reference sequence). The CDR3 runs 13 residues. The DNA for the CDR3 is TGCAGTGCCTGCGACACTAGCCGAGAGACCCAGTACTTC. It codes for CSACDTSRETQYF.

This clonotype occurred many times. The gene calls are TRBV11-2 and TRBJ2-1, with 10 bases that match TRBD2. Per germline, CDR1 SGHAT and CDR2 FQNNGV. This CDR3 is 19 amino acids long. V trimming: 6 bases; J trimming: 2 bases; junction bases outside the gene matches: 16. CDR3 region: CASRDTGLATLLTYNEQFF. CDR3 bases: TGTGCCAGCAGGGATACGGGACTAGCGACCTTACTTACCTACAATGAGCAGTTCTTC.

This clonotype showed up many times. The chain employs TRBV7-8 and TRBJ1-1; weak D call: TRBD1 (5 bases). CDR3 length equals 17 residues. Germline V gene lookup returns CDR1 SGHVS and CDR2 FQNEAQ. Trimming took 2 bases from V and 1 from J, leaving 17 bases between them. The CDR3 DNA reads as TGTGCCAGCAGCTTAACAAGACAGCCCAAGAGGAACACTGAAGCTTTCTTT. Translation gives CASSLTRQPKRNTEAFF.

This clonotype was observed at least ten times. The chain links TRBV28 to TRBJ1-5; D is unresolved. This CDR3 region has 12 residues. V lost 3 bases to trimming and J lost 9 bases, with 9 bases between them. The germline CDR1 and CDR2 sequences are MDHEN and SYDVKM. CDR3 bases: TGTGCCAGCAGTTTGGAGATTCGGCCCCAGCATTTT. Protein: CASSLEIRPQHF.

This clonotype has ten or more counts. The chain carries TRBV29-1 and TRBJ2-3; 9 nucleotides align to TRBD2. This CDR3 contains 13 residues. Trimming cost V 7 bases and J 6 bases; bases outside gene matches: 8. CDR1 and CDR2 from the germline V gene are SQVTM and ANQGSEA. The CDR3 is CSASSGKRDTQYF. CDR3 nucleotides: TGCAGCGCGTCTAGCGGGAAACGGGATACGCAGTATTTT.

V usage is TRBV10-3 and J usage is TRBJ2-1, with TRBD2 identical over 11 bases. V lost 3 bases to trimming and J lost 9 bases; unmatched junction nucleotides: 7. CDR3 size: 15 residues. Per germline, CDR1 ENHRY and CDR2 SYGVKD. CDR3 sequence reads: CAISDETSGTSEQFF. Here the CDR3 DNA reads TGTGCCATCAGTGATGAGACTAGCGGGACTAGTGAGCAGTTCTTC.

This clonotype was detected only a few times. This chain uses TRBV4-1 with TRBJ1-3, with D hard to call. The germline V gene encodes CDR1 MGHRA and CDR2 YSYEKL. The CDR3 runs 13 residues. V lost 5 bases to trimming and J lost 4 bases, with 9 bases between them. The CDR3 nucleotides read TGCGCCAGCAGCAGGGTGTTCGGAAACACCATATATTTT. This encodes CASSRVFGNTIYF.

In this sample, this clonotype turned up a few times. DNA for the CDR3: TGTGCCAGCACCCCTCGGCCAGGTCGGACCTCCTACGAGCAGTACTTC. Its translation: CASTPRPGRTSYEQYF. This chain connects TRBV28 to TRBJ2-7; D gene ambiguous. Germline V gene lookup returns CDR1 MDHEN and CDR2 SYDVKM. V lost 7 bases and J lost 0, with 19 bases in between. The CDR3 is 16 residues long. The whole variable domain, remainder taken from reference TRBV28 and TRBJ2-7, is DVKVTQSSRYLVKRTGEKVFLECVQDMDHENMFWYRQDPGLGLRLIYFSYDVKMKEKGDIPEGYSVSREKKERFSLILESASTNQTSMYLCASTPRPGRTSYEQYFGPGTRLTVT.

In its sample, this clonotype was seen once. One end of the junction fails to match germline, which may point to a read error. The rearrangement uses TRBV5-1 and TRBJ2-2; D perhaps matches TRBD2 (5 bases). Germline lookup yields CDR1 SGHRS and CDR2 YFSETQ. The CDR3 runs 16 residues. The CDR3 loop is CASSYPGPAETGELFF. CDR3 sequence (DNA): TGTGCCAGCAGCTATCCTGGACCAGCGGAGACCGGGGAGCTGTTTTTT.

In its sample, this clonotype was seen a few times. The rearrangement uses TRBV2 and TRBJ2-5, with D possibly being TRBD2 (6 bases). The germline V gene has CDR1 SNHLY and CDR2 FYNNEI. This CDR3 region has 17 residues. V gave up 6 bases and J gave up 4 bases, with 24 bases separating them. CDR3 sequence reads: CASRTPGAGKVAETQYF. In nucleotides, the CDR3 is TGTGCCAGCAGGACCCCTGGTGCGGGAAAGGTGGCAGAGACCCAGTACTTC.

In its sample, this clonotype was seen many times. V gene TRBV9 combines with J gene TRBJ2-7; D is perhaps TRBD1 or TRBD2 (5 bases each). This CDR3 has 15 amino acids. Germline values: CDR1 SGDLS, CDR2 YYNGEE. V was pared by 2 bases and J by 2 bases, with 14 bases between. In DNA, the CDR3 is TGTGCCAGCAGCGTCCGGGACCAAGGTCCCTACGAGCAGTACTTC. This sequence encodes CASSVRDQGPYEQYF.

This chain connects TRBV29-1 to TRBJ1-2; the D is unclear. The germline CDR1 and CDR2 sequences are SQVTM and ANQGSEA. The V end lost 6 bases, the J end lost 1 base, and 9 bases lay between the germline ends. The CDR3 runs to 12 residues. The CDR3 protein is CSVWPDNYGYTF. The CDR3 DNA is TGCAGCGTATGGCCCGATAACTATGGCTACACCTTC.

Turning to this clonotype: One end of the junction fails to match germline, which may point to a read error. This chain connects TRBV7-9 to TRBJ2-5; the match to TRBD1 covers 7 bases. The CDR3 runs to 16 residues. Per the germline V gene, CDR1 is SEHNR and CDR2 is FQNEAQ (reference sequence). The CDR3 bases are TGTACCAGCAGCCCGCCCGGGACAGAAGAGCAAGAGACCCAGTACTTC. This codes for CTSSPPGTEEQETQYF.

This clonotype was detected ten times or more. The chain has TRBV9 and TRBJ2-2; possibly TRBD2 for D (6 bases). Germline V gives CDR1 SGDLS, CDR2 YYNGEE. CDR3 length: 16 amino acids. Deletions cut 0 bases from V and 2 bases from J, with 11 bases between. This CDR3 is CASSVGGDLNTGELFF. In DNA, the CDR3 is TGTGCCAGCAGCGTAGGCGGGGATCTTAACACCGGGGAGCTGTTTTTT.

This clonotype was found once. This rearrangement joins TRBV6-1 to TRBJ2-7; D remains unclear. The CDR3 totals 10 residues. CDR1 and CDR2 from the germline V gene are MNHNS and SASEGT. V was shortened by 8 bases and J by 4 bases, with 6 bases between the two germline ends. The CDR3 sequence is CASGQYEQYF. The CDR3 nucleotides read TGTGCCAGCGGGCAATACGAGCAGTACTTC.

This clonotype occurred many times. V and J are TRBV29-1 and TRBJ2-3, with 8 bases identical to TRBD2. The V and J ends lost 7 bases and 5 bases, in that order; junction bases with no gene match: 11. The germline V gene has CDR1 SQVTM and CDR2 ANQGSEA. The CDR3 runs 14 residues. In DNA form, the CDR3 reads TGCAGCGAAAGCCCAGCGGGAGTTAAAGATACGCAGTATTTT. It yields the protein CSESPAGVKDTQYF.

Worth noting for this clonotype: Given a much more abundant clone one base away, this may be a read error. The chain couples TRBV18 to TRBJ1-4; no firm D call. Germline V lookup: CDR1 KGHSH, CDR2 LQKENI. CDR3 length equals 14 residues. The CDR3 loop is CASPPSPTNEKLFF. The CDR3 DNA sequence: TGTGCCAGCCCACCCTCTCCAACTAATGAAAAACTGTTTTTT. The variable domain in full, with the rest retrieved from reference TRBV18 and TRBJ1-4, is NAGVMQNPRHLVRRRGQEARLRCSPMKGHSHVYWYRQLPEEGLKFMVYLQKENIIDESGMPKERFSAEFPKEGPSILRIQQVVRGDSAAYFCASPPSPTNEKLFFGSGTQLSVL.

This clonotype was detected ten times or more. This chain uses TRBV28 with TRBJ2-5; no definite D call. Germline loops: CDR1 MDHEN, CDR2 SYDVKM. The CDR3 covers 13 residues. Trimming removed 3 bases from V and 4 bases from J, with 9 bases in between. In nucleotides, the CDR3 is TGTGCCAGCAGTTTTTCACCGGGAGAGACCCAGTACTTC. It translates to CASSFSPGETQYF.

This clonotype was found many times. The CDR3 DNA is TGTGCCAGCAGCATGTCCCTCCTAACGGGAGAAATCTACAATGAGCAGTTCTTC. This codes for CASSMSLLTGEIYNEQFF. The V and J genes are TRBV2 and TRBJ2-1, with a possible D match to TRBD2 (6 bases). V lost 6 bases, J lost 3 bases, and 24 bases lay in between. There are 18 residues in the CDR3. Germline assignment: CDR1 SNHLY and CDR2 FYNNEI.

Many counts were recorded for this clonotype. The V call is TRBV6-1, the J call TRBJ2-3; TRBD1 matches at 9 bases. Trimming removed 7 bases from V and 0 bases from J; junction bases left unmatched: 5. The CDR3 runs to 15 residues. Germline CDR1 is MNHNS and CDR2 is SASEGT. CDR3: CASIEGTGSTDTQYF. CDR3 bases: TGTGCCAGCATAGAAGGGACAGGGAGCACAGATACGCAGTATTTT.

The V call is TRBV7-9, the J call TRBJ1-5; TRBD1 matches 7 bases. With 6 bases clipped from V and 2 bases from J, the junction kept 7 bases outside the gene matches. Per the germline V gene, CDR1 is SEHNR and CDR2 is FQNEAQ (reference sequence). This CDR3 has 15 residues. The CDR3 is CASSSDREGNQPQHF. The CDR3 DNA follows: TGTGCCAGCAGTTCAGACAGGGAGGGCAATCAGCCCCAGCATTTT.

This clonotype was observed many times. The rearrangement links TRBV20-1 to TRBJ2-5; 12 positions agree with TRBD2. The CDR3 is 14 residues long. The trim removed 5 bases at V and 4 bases at J, leaving 5 bases unmatched. Germline CDR1 DFQATT, CDR2 SNEGSKA (reference sequence). The CDR3 DNA sequence: TGCAGTGCTTCCCGGGGACTAGCGGGAGAGACCCAGTACTTC. Translation gives CSASRGLAGETQYF.

The V gene is TRBV5-1, the J gene TRBJ1-5, with 7 bases aligning to TRBD1. The CDR3 is made up of 14 amino acids. From germline, CDR1 is SGHRS and CDR2 YFSETQ. The trim removed 0 bases at V and 6 bases at J, leaving 3 bases unmatched. In nucleotides, the CDR3 is TGCGCCAGCAGCTTGGACAGGGGTTCTCAGCCCCAGCATTTT. Its protein is CASSLDRGSQPQHF.

In its sample, this clonotype was seen many times. The chain combines TRBV30 with TRBJ2-6; perhaps TRBD1 as D (6 bases). The CDR3 consists of 15 residues. V gave up 2 bases and J gave up 4 bases, with 12 bases separating them. CDR1 is GTSNPN and CDR2 is SVGIG in the germline V gene (reference sequence). The CDR3 here is CAWSLGGSGANVLTF. As DNA, the CDR3 is TGTGCCTGGAGTCTAGGGGGTTCGGGGGCCAACGTCCTGACTTTC.

CDR3 protein: CASSIAVGQGNQPQHF. The CDR3 nucleotides are TGTGCCAGCAGCATCGCTGTGGGACAGGGTAATCAGCCCCAGCATTTT. The chain recombines TRBV5-5 with TRBJ1-5, with TRBD1 matching over 9 bases. The trim removed 4 bases at V and 4 bases at J, leaving 9 bases unmatched. CDR1 and CDR2 from the germline V gene are SGHKS and YYEKEE (reference sequence). CDR3 size: 16 residues.

This clonotype was found a few times. This sequence joins TRBV3-1 and TRBJ2-1, with D perhaps matching TRBD1 or TRBD2 (6 bases each). With 11 bases removed from V and 10 bases from J, the gap between germline ends came to 18 bases. CDR3 length: 12 residues. Germline loops: CDR1 LGHDT, CDR2 YNNKEL (reference sequence). CDR3 coding DNA: TGTGCCTCAACCGGGGGCGGTCTAGAGCAGTTCTTC. This gives the protein CASTGGGLEQFF.